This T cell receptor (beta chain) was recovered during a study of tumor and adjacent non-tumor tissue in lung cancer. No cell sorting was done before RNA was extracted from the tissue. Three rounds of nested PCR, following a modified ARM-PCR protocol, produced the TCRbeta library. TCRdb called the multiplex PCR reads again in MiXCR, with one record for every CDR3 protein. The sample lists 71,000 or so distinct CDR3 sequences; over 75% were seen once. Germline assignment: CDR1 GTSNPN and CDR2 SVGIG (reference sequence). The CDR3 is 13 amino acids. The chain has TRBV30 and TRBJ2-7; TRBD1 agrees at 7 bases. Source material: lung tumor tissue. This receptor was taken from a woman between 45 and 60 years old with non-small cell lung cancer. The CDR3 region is CAWGSGQAYEQYF. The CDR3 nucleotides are TGTGCATGGGGAAGCGGACAGGCCTACGAGCAGTACTTC.